This T cell receptor (beta chain) stems from a study of blood T cells in healthy people across ages. Regarding the study as a whole: Among T cells, TCR beta diversity per million cells dropped roughly linearly as age rose.

Details on this clonotype: The target antigen is unknown.

It was with a sample-barcoded 5' primer and a J-beta primer mix that a second PCR of roughly 6 to 11 cycles was run. TCRdb used MiXCR to reprocess the 5' RACE reads, holding one entry per CDR3 protein. The sample holds about 930,000 distinct CDR3 sequences; almost 30% are singletons and the top ten take 10%. The CDR3 has 16 amino acids. V shed 5 bases, J shed 3 bases, and the junction held 6 bases outside the gene matches. Germline V gives CDR1 SGHTA, CDR2 FQGNSA. The study isolated at least 6.5 million PBMCs from each sample. These data are also associated with another study on T cells of mothers and their children. Per that paper: The donor cohort consisted of a few healthy Caucasian mothers and their six children. It was through the M1S primer of the second PCR that sample barcodes and 2-4 random nucleotides were added.

The clonotype comes from a woman aged 40 to 50 in good health. The chain couples TRBV7-2 to TRBJ1-4, with 10 bases matching TRBD1. The sequenced sample consisted of blood. CDR3 protein: CASSGQTGGSNEKLFF. DNA for the CDR3: TGTGCCAGCAGCGGACAGACAGGGGGCTCTAATGAAAAACTGTTTTTT.